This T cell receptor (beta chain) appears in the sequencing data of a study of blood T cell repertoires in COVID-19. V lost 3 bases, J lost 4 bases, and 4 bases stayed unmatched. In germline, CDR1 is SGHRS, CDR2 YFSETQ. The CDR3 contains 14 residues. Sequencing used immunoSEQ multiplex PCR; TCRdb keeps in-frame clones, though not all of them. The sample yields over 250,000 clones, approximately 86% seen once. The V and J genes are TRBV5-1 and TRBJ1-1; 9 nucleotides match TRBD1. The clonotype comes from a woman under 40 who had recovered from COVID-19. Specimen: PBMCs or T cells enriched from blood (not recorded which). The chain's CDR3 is CASSSPGQGTEAFF. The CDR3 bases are TGCGCCAGCAGCTCCCCGGGACAGGGCACTGAAGCTTTCTTT.